Listed below are T cell receptor beta chains from one sample, sequenced in a study of blood T cell repertoires in COVID-19. Method: immunoSEQ multiplex PCR; TCRdb's copy keeps in-frame clones and lacks some. The profile covers more than 300,000 clones, with 88% appearing a single time and 6% to 8.5% taken by the ten largest. Source material: peripheral blood. The receptors were sampled from a woman in her 70s with COVID-19, enrolled during active disease. The CDR3 runs from the conserved cysteine through the conserved F or W. D genes are given only for firm matches. The size field is filled for only some rows; it gives once, few, many or a size class.

J: TRBJ2-4; size: NA; V: TRBV4-2; length: 17; D: NA; DNA: TGTGCCAGCAGCCAAGATGGGACTTTGAACGGCAAAAACATTCAGTACTTC; CDR3: CASSQDGTLNGKNIQYF
J: TRBJ1-1; size: once; V: TRBV30; length: 14; D: TRBD1; DNA: TGTGCCTGGAGCCTGGACAGGAGGAACACTGAAGCTTTCTTT; CDR3: CAWSLDRRNTEAFF
J: TRBJ2-5; size: NA; V: TRBV9; length: 17; D: TRBD2; DNA: TGTGCCAGCAGCGTAGAAGGCGGGGGGAAGGTTCAAGAGACCCAGTACTTC; CDR3: CASSVEGGGKVQETQYF
J: TRBJ2-3; size: once; V: TRBV4-2; length: 15; D: NA; DNA: TGTGCCAGCAGCCAAGCATGGGGCGAGACAGATACGCAGTATTTT; CDR3: CASSQAWGETDTQYF
J: TRBJ2-2; size: NA; V: TRBV3-1/TRBV3-2; length: 16; D: TRBD2; DNA: TGTGCCAGCAGCTACTTCGGTGCGGGGGGGACCGGGGAGCTGTTTTTT; CDR3: CASSYFGAGGTGELFF
J: TRBJ1-3; size: NA; V: TRBV6-5; length: 16; D: NA; DNA: TGTGCCAGCAGTTACGGCGTCGGGGATCCTGGAAACACCATATATTTT; CDR3: CASSYGVGDPGNTIYF
J: TRBJ2-5; size: NA; V: TRBV7-2; length: 17; D: TRBD2; DNA: TGTGCCAGCAGCCCACGGACTAGCGGGGCAGTCGGGGAGACCCAGTACTTC; CDR3: CASSPRTSGAVGETQYF
J: TRBJ1-2; size: NA; V: TRBV6-5; length: 15; D: NA; DNA: TGTGCCAGCAGTTACTCACGGGCGACGACTAATGGCTACACCTTC; CDR3: CASSYSRATTNGYTF
J: TRBJ2-1; size: NA; V: TRBV25-1; length: 13; D: NA; DNA: TGTGCCACCGGGAACAGGGTATCTAATGAGCAGTTCTTC; CDR3: CATGNRVSNEQFF
J: TRBJ2-3; size: few; V: TRBV6-1; length: 19; D: TRBD2; DNA: TGTGCCAGCAGTGAATTACAGGGACTAGCGGGGTCAGGCACAGATACGCAGTATTTT; CDR3: CASSELQGLAGSGTDTQYF
J: TRBJ2-5; size: NA; V: TRBV5-8; length: 16; D: TRBD2; DNA: TGTGCCAGCAGCTGGGGACTAGCGGGGACACCCGCGGCCCAGTACTTC; CDR3: CASSWGLAGTPAAQYF
J: TRBJ2-1; size: NA; V: TRBV9; length: 17; D: TRBD1; DNA: TGTGCCAGCAGCTTCCGACAGGGGCCTACCTCCTACAATGAGCAGTTCTTC; CDR3: CASSFRQGPTSYNEQFF
J: TRBJ2-3; size: NA; V: TRBV3-1/TRBV3-2; length: 12; D: NA; DNA: TGTGCCAGCAGCCAACGGCTAGGTACGCAGTATTTT; CDR3: CASSQRLGTQYF
J: TRBJ2-7; size: NA; V: TRBV30; length: 12; D: NA; DNA: TGTGCCTGGTCTGAGGGCTCCTACGAGCAGTACTTC; CDR3: CAWSEGSYEQYF
J: TRBJ1-6; size: NA; V: TRBV2; length: 15; D: NA; DNA: TGTGCCAGCAGTGAGTCTTCAGGGGTCGGGTCACCCCTCCACTTT; CDR3: CASSESSGVGSPLHF
J: TRBJ1-5; size: few; V: TRBV27; length: 16; D: NA; DNA: TGTGCCAGCAGTACCAATCCTGGGGGCGGCAATCAGCCCCAGCATTTT; CDR3: CASSTNPGGGNQPQHF
J: TRBJ2-5; size: NA; V: TRBV9; length: 15; D: TRBD1; DNA: TGTGCCAGCAGCGTAGTGGGGACAGGCCAAGAGACCCAGTACTTC; CDR3: CASSVVGTGQETQYF
J: TRBJ1-1; size: NA; V: TRBV13; length: 15; D: TRBD1; DNA: TGTGCCAGCAGCTTGTGGGACAGGGGGGACACTGAAGCTTTCTTT; CDR3: CASSLWDRGDTEAFF
J: TRBJ1-1; size: once; V: TRBV30; length: 14; D: TRBD1; DNA: TGTGCCTGGAGACCAGGGGGAATGAACACTGAAGCTTTCTTT; CDR3: CAWRPGGMNTEAFF
J: TRBJ2-1; size: NA; V: TRBV5-4; length: 16; D: NA; DNA: TGTGCCAGCAGCCTAGGTGGGGCTAGCGAATACAATGAGCAGTTCTTC; CDR3: CASSLGGASEYNEQFF
J: TRBJ1-6; size: NA; V: TRBV11-2; length: 16; D: NA; DNA: TGTGCCAGCAAAAAGGGGGTTCCCTCCTATAATTCACCCCTCCACTTT; CDR3: CASKKGVPSYNSPLHF
J: TRBJ2-3; size: NA; V: TRBV5-1; length: 12; D: NA; DNA: TGCGCCAGCAGCCCCGAGGAAGATACGCAGTATTTT; CDR3: CASSPEEDTQYF
J: TRBJ2-5; size: once; V: TRBV5-4; length: 11; D: NA; DNA: TGTGCCGGGGGGATTCAAGAGACCCAGTACTTC; CDR3: CAGGIQETQYF
J: TRBJ1-1; size: NA; V: TRBV6-5; length: 15; D: NA; DNA: TGTGCCAGCAGCTGGGAGGGATCGGCGAGCACTGAAGCTTTCTTT; CDR3: CASSWEGSASTEAFF
J: TRBJ2-2; size: NA; V: TRBV28; length: 14; D: NA; DNA: TGTGCCAGCAGTTTGGGGGCGTACACCGGGGAGCTGTTTTTT; CDR3: CASSLGAYTGELFF
J: TRBJ2-1; size: NA; V: TRBV12-3/TRBV12-4; length: 13; D: NA; DNA: TGTGCCAGCAGGACGGCGGTTTACAATGAGCAGTTCTTC; CDR3: CASRTAVYNEQFF
J: TRBJ1-1; size: NA; V: TRBV30; length: 14; D: TRBD1; DNA: TGTGCCTCAAGACAGGGGCTAATGAACACTGAAGCTTTCTTT; CDR3: CASRQGLMNTEAFF
J: TRBJ2-5; size: once; V: TRBV7-8; length: 11; D: NA; DNA: TGTGCCAGCAGCCTGTCGGAGACCCAGTACTTC; CDR3: CASSLSETQYF
J: TRBJ1-1; size: NA; V: TRBV19; length: 13; D: NA; DNA: TGTGCCAGTAGTATATGGGGAGGCACTGAAGCTTTCTTT; CDR3: CASSIWGGTEAFF